This T cell receptor (beta chain) was retrieved from a study of T-cell reconstitution after alpha-beta-depleted transplantation in children. Study-wide points: Diversity and T-cell counts at one year after transplant derived mostly from new T cells. Recipient T cells and thymic progenitors that survived gave rise to the high TCRbeta diversity observed at day 60 in some patients. Several hundred expanded graft clones reportedly gave rise to the alpha-beta T cells present about two months after transplant.

V was shortened by 6 bases and J by 2 bases, with 11 bases between the two germline ends. This CDR3 region has 12 residues. The germline gives CDR1 SQVTM, CDR2 ANQGSEA. With respect to this clonotype: What it binds is not known.

Unique molecular identifiers were incorporated into the prepared TCRbeta library. TCRdb passed the PCR reads through MiXCR, listing each CDR3 protein once. The profile covers 700,000 to 950,000 distinct CDR3 sequences, with approximately 15% appearing a single time and 5% taken by the ten largest. This material consisted of PBMCs, mostly from graft donor cells, taken 360 days after TCRalphabeta/CD19-depleted stem cell transplant. This sequence was found in a male patient between 10 and 17 years old who had a stem cell transplant for acute lymphoblastic leukemia, so the T cells may come from the graft donor. The gene calls are TRBV29-1 and TRBJ2-7, with a possible D match to TRBD2 (5 bases). The CDR3 bases are TGCAGCGTCTTAGAGGGCCCCTACGAGCAGTACTTC. Translation gives CSVLEGPYEQYF.